This entry lists 32 T cell receptor beta chains sequenced from one sample in a study of cytomegalovirus exposure and HLA in healthy donors. A multiplex PCR was run with 60 Vbeta primers and 13 Jbeta primers. Assay used: immunoSEQ multiplex PCR; TCRdb lists only in-frame clones, some missing. The sample has roughly 130,000 clones; around three quarters are singletons. Sequenced material: PBMCs. The origin of the receptors is a man younger than 45 in good health and CMV-seronegative.

The J gene is TRBJ1-4, the V gene TRBV5-1; 7 bases line up with TRBD1. Germline CDR1 and CDR2: SGHRS and YFSETQ. The CDR3 runs 16 residues. V was pared by 3 bases and J by 7 bases, with 12 bases of the junction left unmatched. The CDR3 DNA reads as TGCGCCAGCAGCTGGACTCGACAGGGATCGGGTGAAAAACTGTTTTTT. This codes for CASSWTRQGSGEKLFF.

This clone was counted once. The chain couples TRBV27 to TRBJ2-1; 9 nucleotides agree with TRBD1. Unmatched junction bases numbered 9, after V lost 6 bases and J lost 9 bases. CDR3 size: 14 residues. CDR1 is MNHEY and CDR2 is SMNVEV in the germline V gene (reference sequence). CDR3 in DNA: TGTGCCAGCAGCACAATACAGGGGGCCGTTGAGCAGTTCTTC. Amino acid sequence: CASSTIQGAVEQFF.

The chain employs TRBV5-1 and TRBJ2-5, with a tentative D call TRBD2 (6 bases). CDR1 and CDR2 from the germline V gene are SGHRS and YFSETQ. With 4 bases removed from V and 5 bases from J, the gap between germline ends came to 12 bases. The CDR3 has 13 residues. CDR3 residues: CASSEPSAETQYF. The CDR3, as DNA: TGCGCCAGCAGCGAACCTAGCGCGGAGACCCAGTACTTC.

The chain is built from TRBV30 and TRBJ1-3; D not resolved. The germline V gene has CDR1 GTSNPN and CDR2 SVGIG (reference sequence). V lost 7 bases to trimming and J lost 4 bases, with 17 bases between them. This CDR3 has 14 amino acids. The CDR3 region has the DNA TGTGCCTTCGGTACGGGGTCGGCAGGAAACACCATATATTTT. Protein product: CAFGTGSAGNTIYF.

The chain has TRBV6-5 and TRBJ1-2, with TRBD1 matching 9 bases. Germline lookup yields CDR1 MNHEY and CDR2 SVGAGI. V lost 6 bases to trimming and J lost 8 bases; unmatched junction nucleotides: 7. The length of the CDR3 is 13 residues. This CDR3 is CASRPTGGGGYTF. The CDR3, as DNA: TGTGCCAGCAGACCGACAGGGGGAGGAGGCTACACCTTC.

V gene TRBV7-9 combines with J gene TRBJ2-5, with D possibly being TRBD1 (6 bases). Germline values: CDR1 SEHNR, CDR2 FQNEAQ (reference sequence). V lost 4 bases and J lost 2, with 17 bases in between. The CDR3 has 16 amino acids. The CDR3 nucleotides read TGTGCCAGCAGCTCGTCGAAGGACAGCCGACAAGAGACCCAGTACTTC. Translation gives CASSSSKDSRQETQYF.

J is TRBJ2-3 and V is TRBV5-1; 7 bases agree with TRBD2. CDR1 SGHRS and CDR2 YFSETQ come from the germline V gene. The junction had 11 bases not matched to a gene; V was cut back by 7 bases and J by 6 bases. CDR3 length equals 14 residues. CDR3 amino acids: CASRGSFSKDTQYF. The CDR3 DNA follows: TGCGCCAGCCGCGGGAGCTTTTCGAAGGATACGCAGTATTTT.

This sequence joins TRBV5-1 and TRBJ2-7; 8 bases map to TRBD2. After removal of 2 bases from V and 5 bases from J, the junction contained 9 bases not matched to a gene. The length of the CDR3 is 15 residues. The V gene's germline CDR1 is SGHRS and CDR2 YFSETQ. In nucleotides, the CDR3 is TGCGCCAGCAGCTTCCAAGCGGGAGTGTCTAACGAGCAGTACTTC. Translation: CASSFQAGVSNEQYF.

The chain has TRBV4-2 and TRBJ2-5; a weak D match, TRBD2 (5 bases). This CDR3 region has 15 residues. The germline V gene has CDR1 LGHNA and CDR2 YNFKEQ. With 0 bases removed from V and 4 bases from J, the gap between germline ends came to 12 bases. The CDR3 here is CASSQEGPRGETQYF. CDR3 nucleotide sequence: TGTGCCAGCAGCCAAGAGGGTCCCCGGGGAGAGACCCAGTACTTC.

The chain employs TRBV2 and TRBJ1-5; tentative D call: TRBD1 (5 bases). The CDR3 covers 14 residues. Trimming pared 8 bases from V and 5 bases from J, leaving 16 bases between. CDR1 and CDR2 from the germline V gene are SNHLY and FYNNEI. CDR3 DNA: TGTGCCAGCGAAGAGCCCAGGGCGGATCAGCCCCAGCATTTT. This gives the protein CASEEPRADQPQHF.

The chain links TRBV18 to TRBJ1-5; D unclear. V lost 6 bases and J lost 1, with 10 bases in between. This CDR3 spans 14 amino acids. CDR1 is KGHSH and CDR2 is LQKENI in the germline V gene. For the CDR3, the DNA is TGTGCCAGCTCGTCGGGAGGGAGCAATCAGCCCCAGCATTTT. This translates into CASSSGGSNQPQHF.

The chain joins TRBV13 to TRBJ2-2; possibly TRBD1 for D (5 bases). The germline V gene has CDR1 PRHDT and CDR2 FYEKMQ (reference sequence). V was trimmed by 8 bases and J by 5 bases, leaving 15 bases between them. The length of the CDR3 is 14 residues. The CDR3 bases are TGTGCCAGCGCCCTTAGGGGTTTGACCGGGGAGCTGTTTTTT. The encoded protein is CASALRGLTGELFF.

The chain uses TRBV11-1 and TRBJ2-1; 8 bases are shared with TRBD2. The germline CDR1 and CDR2 sequences are SGHAT and FQDESV (reference sequence). The CDR3 length is 14 residues. V shed 8 bases and J 0 bases; nucleotides not matched to a gene: 3. The CDR3 coding sequence is TGTGCCAGCCGGGGGGGCTACTCCTACAATGAGCAGTTCTTC. It yields the protein CASRGGYSYNEQFF.

The rearrangement uses TRBV5-1 and TRBJ1-5, with TRBD1 matching over 7 bases. Germline V gives CDR1 SGHRS, CDR2 YFSETQ. V lost 0 bases to trimming and J lost 6 bases; unmatched junction nucleotides: 6. The CDR3 extends over 15 amino acids. DNA of the CDR3: TGCGCCAGCAGCTTGGAAGGGGGCTGGGGTCAGCCCCAGCATTTT. It yields the protein CASSLEGGWGQPQHF. Variable domain in full (rest from reference TRBV5-1 and TRBJ1-5): KAGVTQTPRYLIKTRGQQVTLSCSPISGHRSVSWYQQTPGQGLQFLFEYFSETQRNKGNFPGRFSGRQFSNSRSEMNVSTLELGDSALYLCASSLEGGWGQPQHFGDGTRLSIL.

This chain connects TRBV2 to TRBJ1-1; the D gene is possibly TRBD1 (6 bases). The CDR3 sequence is 13 residues long. Germline V gene data show CDR1 as SNHLY and CDR2 as FYNNEI. V was shortened by 3 bases and J by 5 bases, with 10 bases between the two germline ends. The CDR3 region has the DNA TGTGCCAGCAGTGACGGGGGGCGTACTGAAGCTTTCTTT. Translated: CASSDGGRTEAFF.

J is TRBJ1-1 and V is TRBV25-1; 8 bases fit TRBD1. CDR1 and CDR2 (germline): MGHDK, SYGVNS. V lost 7 bases, J lost 3 bases, and 7 bases stayed unmatched. This CDR3 contains 14 residues. CDR3 loop: CASNRGGVDTEAFF. Written as DNA, the CDR3 is TGTGCCAGCAACAGGGGGGGGGTCGACACTGAAGCTTTCTTT.

J is TRBJ2-7 and V is TRBV18; 7 bases are shared with TRBD1. V trimming: 4 bases; J trimming: 3 bases; junction bases outside the gene matches: 3. The CDR3 is 13 residues long. Germline V gives CDR1 KGHSH, CDR2 LQKENI. For the CDR3, the DNA is TGTGCCAGCTCACGGGACAGACTCTACGAGCAGTACTTC. It translates to CASSRDRLYEQYF. Full variable domain (rest looked up from reference TRBV18 and TRBJ2-7): NAGVMQNPRHLVRRRGQEARLRCSPMKGHSHVYWYRQLPEEGLKFMVYLQKENIIDESGMPKERFSAEFPKEGPSILRIQQVVRGDSAAYFCASSRDRLYEQYFGPGTRLTVT.

The gene calls are TRBV13 and TRBJ1-2, with 7 positions matching TRBD1. Germline V lookup: CDR1 PRHDT, CDR2 FYEKMQ (reference sequence). The CDR3 length is 13 residues. J gave up 6 bases and V 5 bases, and 6 bases lay outside the gene matches. In nucleotides, the CDR3 is TGTGCCAGCAGCCAGGGGGGTAGTCATGGCTACACCTTC. Encoded protein: CASSQGGSHGYTF.

V and J are TRBV25-1 and TRBJ1-5; D gene unclear. Trimming removed 4 bases at V and 5 bases at J, with 12 bases between. This CDR3 is built from 14 residues. The V gene's germline CDR1 is MGHDK and CDR2 SYGVNS. The CDR3 spells CASSGSGLYQPQHF. The CDR3 DNA sequence: TGTGCCAGCAGTGGTTCTGGGCTTTATCAGCCCCAGCATTTT.

The rearrangement joins TRBV7-8 to TRBJ2-2; D perhaps matches TRBD2 (6 bases). CDR3 length: 16 amino acids. Deletions cut 1 base from V and 2 bases from J, with 11 bases between. Germline loops: CDR1 SGHVS, CDR2 FQNEAQ. In DNA, the CDR3 is TGTGCCAGCAGCTTAGTGTCCGGGAGTAACACCGGGGAGCTGTTTTTT. This gives the protein CASSLVSGSNTGELFF.

The chain couples TRBV28 to TRBJ2-3; D gene uncertain. Germline V gives CDR1 MDHEN, CDR2 SYDVKM. The CDR3 extends over 14 amino acids. Trimming pared 7 bases from V and 5 bases from J, leaving 16 bases between. CDR3 sequence: CASMTAVTRDTQYF. The CDR3 nucleotides are TGTGCCAGCATGACCGCGGTAACACGAGATACGCAGTATTTT.

The chain is built from TRBV5-1 and TRBJ1-1; D may be TRBD1 (5 bases). The length of the CDR3 is 14 residues. The V end was cut by 0 bases, the J end by 6 bases, with 12 bases between. CDR1 and CDR2 from the germline V gene are SGHRS and YFSETQ. CDR3 amino acids: CASSLGPGGAEAFF. In nucleotides, the CDR3 is TGCGCCAGCAGCTTGGGTCCCGGGGGGGCTGAAGCTTTCTTT. Complete variable domain (other parts from reference TRBV5-1 and TRBJ1-1): KAGVTQTPRYLIKTRGQQVTLSCSPISGHRSVSWYQQTPGQGLQFLFEYFSETQRNKGNFPGRFSGRQFSNSRSEMNVSTLELGDSALYLCASSLGPGGAEAFFGQGTRLTVV.

V usage is TRBV6-5 and J usage is TRBJ1-1; possible D gene TRBD1, 6 bases. Germline CDR1 is MNHEY and CDR2 is SVGAGI. The CDR3 has 14 residues. Trimming cost V 6 bases and J 1 base, with 12 bases left between them. In nucleotides, the CDR3 is TGTGCCAGCAGCCGACAGGTGGGGAACACTGAAGCTTTCTTT. It encodes CASSRQVGNTEAFF.

The genes are TRBV13 and TRBJ1-2; D is perhaps TRBD1 (5 bases). Germline CDR1 reads PRHDT; CDR2 reads FYEKMQ (reference sequence). CDR3 length: 15 residues. V lost 0 bases and J 2 bases, leaving 10 bases between the germline ends. The CDR3 reads CASSLGPGLNYGYTF. The CDR3 nucleotides read TGTGCCAGCAGCTTAGGTCCGGGACTAAACTATGGCTACACCTTC.

CDR3 sequence reads: CASTNRGASPLHF. CDR3 sequence (DNA): TGTGCCAGCACCAACCGTGGGGCCTCACCCCTCCACTTT. This rearrangement joins TRBV6-5 to TRBJ1-6; maybe TRBD1 (5 bases). The CDR3 extends over 13 amino acids. Germline values: CDR1 MNHEY, CDR2 SVGAGI. V was shortened by 7 bases and J by 10 bases, with 14 bases between the two germline ends.

The rearrangement joins TRBV6-5 to TRBJ1-2; D remains unclear. The V gene's germline CDR1 is MNHEY and CDR2 SVGAGI. CDR3 length: 12 amino acids. V lost 2 bases to trimming and J lost 5 bases, with 6 bases between them. The CDR3 DNA reads TGTGCCAGCAGTTACCGCGGGTATGGCTACACCTTC. As protein: CASSYRGYGYTF.

This clone has just one count. CDR3 sequence reads: CASSRSGTGHQPQHF. The CDR3 nucleotides are TGCGCCAGCAGCCGAAGCGGGACAGGGCACCAGCCCCAGCATTTT. V usage is TRBV4-3 and J usage is TRBJ1-5, with 9 bases lining up with TRBD1. Trimming at V came to 4 bases and at J to 7 bases, leaving 8 bases not matched to a gene. There are 15 residues in the CDR3. From germline, CDR1 is LGHNA and CDR2 YSLEER.

V gene TRBV28 combines with J gene TRBJ2-1; 10 bases are a match to TRBD2. This CDR3 comprises 16 residues. J gave up 8 bases and V 1 base, and 8 bases lay outside the gene matches. Germline assignment: CDR1 MDHEN and CDR2 SYDVKM. CDR3: CASSLSSAGGPHEQFF. CDR3 coding DNA: TGTGCCAGCAGTTTATCTTCAGCGGGGGGGCCACATGAGCAGTTCTTC.

The rearrangement joins TRBV4-3 to TRBJ2-5; a weak D match, TRBD2 (6 bases). CDR1 and CDR2 from the germline V gene are LGHNA and YSLEER. The CDR3 sequence is 15 residues long. V lost 0 bases, J lost 4 bases, and 12 bases lay in between. The CDR3 reads CASSQDPGRGETQYF. The CDR3 DNA reads TGCGCCAGCAGCCAAGATCCGGGGCGGGGAGAGACCCAGTACTTC.

The chain has TRBV5-1 and TRBJ2-7; a weak D match, TRBD1 (8 bases). From germline, CDR1 is SGHRS and CDR2 YFSETQ. The ends were cut back, 4 bases at V and 0 bases at J, with 20 bases in the middle. The CDR3 runs 17 residues. The CDR3 spells CASSLGQGGTSSYEQYF. CDR3 bases: TGCGCCAGCAGCCTAGGACAGGGAGGGACAAGCTCCTACGAGCAGTACTTC.

This chain uses TRBV4-3 with TRBJ1-2, with D maybe TRBD1 (5 bases). The V end was cut by 1 base, the J end by 8 bases, with 23 bases between. Germline V gives CDR1 LGHNA, CDR2 YSLEER. This CDR3 has 17 amino acids. The CDR3 loop is CASSQVWAGQSESGYTF. CDR3 bases: TGCGCCAGCAGCCAAGTTTGGGCAGGGCAATCGGAAAGCGGCTACACCTTC.

The gene calls are TRBV5-1 and TRBJ2-5, with TRBD2 matching 11 bases. The CDR3 is 17 amino acids. Trimming at V came to 4 bases and at J to 1 base, leaving 9 bases not matched to a gene. The V gene's germline CDR1 is SGHRS and CDR2 YFSETQ. CDR3 nucleotide sequence: TGCGCCAGCAGCCTTGGGAATAGCGGGAGGGTCCAAGAGACCCAGTACTTC. It is translated as CASSLGNSGRVQETQYF.